The rows below give T cell receptor beta chains drawn from one sample of a study of T-cell memory formation after mild COVID-19. TCRdb itself ran the 5' RACE reads through MiXCR, one entry per CDR3 protein. The table has about 430,000 distinct CDR3 sequences, roughly 18% seen once. Sequencing was carried out using PBMCs or a T cell subset sorted from them (not recorded which). The receptors were sampled from a man aged 18 to 30 who had mild COVID-19 (a few samples of this study predate the infection). Cell type and time point are not known. CDR3s include the opening cysteine and the closing phenylalanine or tryptophan. The D gene is left open where the match is weak. Expanded clones are given a class, and other clones once, few, many or no size at all.

>16|few|TRBJ2-3|TRBV5-1|NA
TGCGCCAGCAGCCCGGGACACCTCGCCAGCACAGATACGCAGTATTTT
CASSPGHLASTDTQYF
>16|NA|TRBJ2-3|TRBV5-1|TRBD1
TGCGCCAGCAGCTTGGGACAGGGGGCTTCTGCAGATACGCAGTATTTT
CASSLGQGASADTQYF
>13|NA|TRBJ2-5|TRBV6-2/TRBV6-3|TRBD1
TGTGCCAGCAAACTGACAGGGGAAGAGACCCAGTACTTC
CASKLTGEETQYF
>14|few|TRBJ1-2|TRBV6-5|NA
TGTGCCAGCAGTTACTCAACGACAGCCTATGGCTACACCTTC
CASSYSTTAYGYTF
>14|few|TRBJ1-6|TRBV5-8|NA
TGTGCCAGCGGTTCCGGACAGTATAATTCACCCCTCCACTTT
CASGSGQYNSPLHF
>15|NA|TRBJ1-3|TRBV6-5|TRBD1
TGTGCCAGCAGTAGCTGGACAGGGGGCATAAACACCATATATTTT
CASSSWTGGINTIYF
>14|NA|TRBJ1-6|TRBV11-1|NA
TGTGCCAGCAGCTTACAGGGGTGGGATTCACCCCTCCACTTT
CASSLQGWDSPLHF
>17|NA|TRBJ2-1|TRBV9|TRBD2
TGTGCCAGCAGCGGCCTAGCGGGGGGCTTTGGGTACAATGAGCAGTTCTTC
CASSGLAGGFGYNEQFF
>15|few|TRBJ1-3|TRBV10-3|NA
TGTGCCATCAGTGAGTTGGCCATATCTGGAAACACCATATATTTT
CAISELAISGNTIYF
>13|few|TRBJ1-1|TRBV7-6|NA
TGTGCCAGCAGCTTAGGCTCAGGCCCTCGAGCTTTCTTT
CASSLGSGPRAFF
>12|NA|TRBJ2-3|TRBV21-1|NA
TGTGCCGATCCTCTAGCGGCGGATACGCAGTATTTT
CADPLAADTQYF
>16|NA|TRBJ2-6|TRBV7-2|NA
TGTGCCAGCAGCTCGCGAAGTTCCTCTGGGGCCAACGTCCTGACTTTC
CASSSRSSSGANVLTF
>16|few|TRBJ2-1|TRBV5-1|NA
TGCGCCAGCAGCTTGGGGGGTACAGGGTCCTACAATGAGCAGTTCTTC
CASSLGGTGSYNEQFF
>13|few|TRBJ2-3|TRBV20-1|NA
TGCAGTGCGCACAGGGAGGGCACAGATACGCAGTATTTT
CSAHREGTDTQYF
>15|few|TRBJ2-2|TRBV11-2|TRBD2
TGTGCCAGTCGTCGACTAGCGGTGAACACCGGGGAGCTGTTTTTT
CASRRLAVNTGELFF
>15|NA|TRBJ2-2|TRBV5-1|NA
TGCGCCAGCAGCCAGACTAACAGGGAAACCGGGGAGCTGTTTTTT
CASSQTNRETGELFF
>15|NA|TRBJ2-2|TRBV9|NA
TGTGCCAGCAGCGTAGCTGTAGGGGGGACCGGGGAGCTGTTTTTT
CASSVAVGGTGELFF
>16|few|TRBJ1-5|TRBV28|TRBD1
TGTGCCAGCAGTTTTAGGACAGGGGCCGCTTTTCAGCCCCAGCATTTT
CASSFRTGAAFQPQHF
>16|NA|TRBJ1-4|TRBV4-2|NA
TGTGCCAGCAGCCAAGAGTATCAGGGAGGTTGGGAAAAACTGTTTTTT
CASSQEYQGGWEKLFF
>14|few|TRBJ2-5|TRBV7-9|NA
TGTGCCAGCAGCTCATGGGACTTTCTGGAGACCCAGTACTTC
CASSSWDFLETQYF
>16|many|TRBJ2-2|TRBV20-1|TRBD2
TGCAGTGCTAGAGTAGGAGCGGGGGCAAACACCGGGGAGCTGTTTTTT
CSARVGAGANTGELFF
>13|few|TRBJ1-4|TRBV29-1|TRBD1
TGCAGCGCAACCGGGACAGCGAATGAAAAACTGTTTTTT
CSATGTANEKLFF
>14|NA|TRBJ1-5|TRBV10-3|TRBD1
TGTGCCATCAGCCACCCAGACAGGGATCAGCCCCAGCATTTT
CAISHPDRDQPQHF
>14|few|TRBJ2-7|TRBV2|NA
TGTGCCAGCAGCATCCGGGACGTTTCCTCCGAGCAGTACTTC
CASSIRDVSSEQYF
>13|NA|TRBJ1-2|TRBV12-3/TRBV12-4|NA
TGTGCCTCATCGACAAGGGAGAACTATGGCTACACCTTC
CASSTRENYGYTF
>17|NA|TRBJ2-3|TRBV28|TRBD2
TGTGCCAGCAGTTTTGCTGGACTAGCGGGGGGTCATGATACGCAGTATTTT
CASSFAGLAGGHDTQYF
>13|NA|TRBJ1-5|TRBV6-6|NA
TGTGCCAGCAGTTACTCAACTTTTCAGCCCCAGCATTTT
CASSYSTFQPQHF
>16|NA|TRBJ2-2|TRBV4-1|TRBD1
TGCGCCAGCAGCCAAGATCGAAGACAGGGGGCCGGGGAGCTGTTTTTT
CASSQDRRQGAGELFF
>13|many|TRBJ2-5|TRBV7-2|NA
TGTGCCAGCAGCTTAGAACGACAAGAGACCCAGTACTTC
CASSLERQETQYF
>17|few|TRBJ1-2|TRBV5-6|NA
TGTGCCAGCAGCTTGAATGGAGGGGGAAGATTTAACTATGGCTACACCTTC
CASSLNGGGRFNYGYTF
>14|few|TRBJ2-1|TRBV20-1|TRBD1
TGCAGTGCTTGGACAGGGGGGTCCTACAATGAGCAGTTCTTC
CSAWTGGSYNEQFF
>16|NA|TRBJ2-3|TRBV7-9|TRBD1
TGTGCCAGCAGCGGGACAGGGTTCTATGTCACAGATACGCAGTATTTT
CASSGTGFYVTDTQYF
>15|NA|TRBJ2-2|TRBV7-6|NA
TGTGCCAGCAGCTTCAAGGAAATGAACACCGGGGAGCTGTTTTTT
CASSFKEMNTGELFF
>10|NA|TRBJ1-2|TRBV30|TRBD1
TGTGCCTTCAGGGGGAATGGCTACACCTTC
CAFRGNGYTF
>13|many|TRBJ1-6|TRBV12-3/TRBV12-4|TRBD1
TGTGCCAGCAGGACAGGGGGTTATTCACCCCTCCACTTT
CASRTGGYSPLHF
>14|NA|TRBJ2-3|TRBV5-6|TRBD2
TGTGCCAGCAGCACACTAGCGGTGCCAGATACGCAGTATTTT
CASSTLAVPDTQYF
>16|many|TRBJ2-1|TRBV29-1|TRBD2
TGCAGCGTCTCGAGCGGGGGGGCTTCCTCCTACAATGAGCAGTTCTTC
CSVSSGGASSYNEQFF
>15|NA|TRBJ1-5|TRBV7-2|NA
TGTGCCAGCAGCTTAGAGGTGGCGGGCAATCAGCCCCAGCATTTT
CASSLEVAGNQPQHF
>15|few|TRBJ1-3|TRBV5-1|NA
TGCGCCAGCAGCTTGGATCTTTCTTCTGGAAACACCATATATTTT
CASSLDLSSGNTIYF
>16|NA|TRBJ2-1|TRBV15|NA
TGTGCCACCAGCAGGCGGGACACGAGCTCCTACAATGAGCAGTTCTTC
CATSRRDTSSYNEQFF
>14|NA|TRBJ2-3|TRBV4-2|NA
TGTGCCAGCAGCCAAGATGATGCCACAGATACGCAGTATTTT
CASSQDDATDTQYF
>12|NA|TRBJ1-2|TRBV7-8|NA
TGTGCCAGCAGCTTAGATGAAGGTGGCTACACCTTC
CASSLDEGGYTF
>11|many|TRBJ1-1|TRBV5-5|NA
TGTGCCAGCAGCTTGGAGGGGGAAGCTTTCTTT
CASSLEGEAFF
>14|NA|TRBJ1-1|TRBV7-3|NA
TGTGCCAGCAGCCCCACAGGGAGGGGGACTGAAGCTTTCTTT
CASSPTGRGTEAFF
>14|many|TRBJ2-7|TRBV9|NA
TGTGCCAGCAGCGTAGAGCCCAGGAGTGAGGAGCAGTACTTC
CASSVEPRSEEQYF
>14|NA|TRBJ2-3|TRBV20-1|NA
TGCAGTGCCGAAGACAGAGAAACCACAGATACGCAGTATTTT
CSAEDRETTDTQYF
>13|NA|TRBJ2-2|TRBV11-3|NA
TGTGCCAGCAGCTTAGAAGTTCCCGGGGAGCTGTTTTTT
CASSLEVPGELFF
>15|NA|TRBJ1-3|TRBV7-9|TRBD1
TGTGCCAGCAGCTCGGACAGGGAAGCTGGAAACACCATATATTTT
CASSSDREAGNTIYF
>15|NA|TRBJ1-2|TRBV6-6|NA
TGTGCCAGCAGTTACGAAGAGCTGGCCCGGGATGGCTACACCTTC
CASSYEELARDGYTF
>17|few|TRBJ2-2|TRBV5-4|TRBD1
TGTGCCAGCAGCTTGGTGGCCAGGGGGCCGTTCACCGGGGAGCTGTTTTTT
CASSLVARGPFTGELFF
>13|many|TRBJ2-1|TRBV5-1|NA
TGCGCCAGCAGCTTGCGGGGGTACAATGAGCAGTTCTTC
CASSLRGYNEQFF
>15|many|TRBJ2-3|TRBV3-1|NA
TGCGCCAGCAGCCAAGTGGGCGGTAGCACAGATACGCAGTATTTT
CASSQVGGSTDTQYF
>17|few|TRBJ2-3|TRBV5-1|NA
TGCGCCAGCAGCTTGGCCGTGTTGGGGGCCCGGGGAGATACGCAGTATTTT
CASSLAVLGARGDTQYF
>13|NA|TRBJ2-3|TRBV6-2/TRBV6-3|NA
TGTGCCAGCCTCCGGGTCAGCACAGATACGCAGTATTTT
CASLRVSTDTQYF